These 12 T cell receptor beta chains were all obtained from the same sample, sequenced in a study of preoperative IRX-2 immunotherapy in early breast cancer. Treatment in this sample: preoperative locoregional IRX-2 cytokine immunotherapy. TCRdb keeps only in-frame clones here, not all; method: immunoSEQ multiplex PCR. The table includes around 62,000 clones, roughly 95% detected once. Sampling was conducted from a patient treated with IRX-2 immunotherapy. The source is a human donor with breast cancer.

The rearrangement joins TRBV5-1 to TRBJ2-2; possible D gene TRBD1, 6 bases. This CDR3 is 16 amino acids long. From germline, CDR1 is SGHRS and CDR2 YFSETQ. V gave up 4 bases and J gave up 1 base, with 14 bases separating them. CDR3 region: CASSPAGARNTGELFF. The CDR3 coding sequence is TGCGCCAGCAGCCCAGCAGGGGCCCGGAACACCGGGGAGCTGTTTTTT.

The genes are TRBV4-3 and TRBJ2-3; TRBD2 agrees at 12 bases. The J segment lost 3 bases and the V segment lost 1 base, leaving 2 bases of the junction unmatched. The CDR3 loop spans 16 amino acids. Germline V gives CDR1 LGHNA, CDR2 YSLEER. The CDR3 coding sequence is TGCGCCAGCAGCCAAGGACTAGCGGGAGTTACAGATACGCAGTATTTT. Protein product: CASSQGLAGVTDTQYF.

This chain links TRBV7-2 with TRBJ2-3; 7 bases agree with TRBD2. Germline V gives CDR1 SGHTA, CDR2 FQGNSA. The CDR3 sequence is 16 residues long. J gave up 1 base and V 2 bases, and 6 bases lay outside the gene matches. DNA for the CDR3: TGTGCCAGCAGCTTAAAAGCGGGGCCGGGCACAGATACGCAGTATTTT. This sequence encodes CASSLKAGPGTDTQYF.

The V call is TRBV28, the J call TRBJ1-5; D gene ambiguous. The V end lost 6 bases, the J end lost 2 bases, and 14 bases lay between the germline ends. The germline V gene encodes CDR1 MDHEN and CDR2 SYDVKM. This CDR3 comprises 15 residues. The CDR3 here is CASRRAGMRNQPQHF. CDR3 nucleotide sequence: TGTGCCAGCAGAAGAGCAGGTATGCGCAATCAGCCCCAGCATTTT.

The rearrangement links TRBV21-1 to TRBJ2-1; the listed D gene, TRBD2, was not tested against the DNA. TRBV21-1 is classified as a pseudogene. CDR3 length: 16 residues. The CDR3 reads CASSKELAGAMDEQFF. CDR3 coding DNA: TGTGCCAGCAGCAAAGAACTAGCGGGAGCTATGGATGAGCAGTTCTTC.

The J gene is TRBJ1-2, the V gene TRBV25-1, with D tentatively TRBD1 (5 bases). The CDR3 runs 14 residues. The germline CDR1 and CDR2 sequences are MGHDK and SYGVNS. Trimming shortened V by 4 bases and J by 7 bases, and 16 bases separated the two germline ends. The CDR3 nucleotides are TGTGCCAGCAGTGGAATCCGAGGGGTGGGTGGCTACACCTTC. Encoded protein: CASSGIRGVGGYTF.

The chain combines TRBV7-2 with TRBJ1-1; unclear D gene. Between the trimmed V and J ends, which lost 3 bases and 0 bases, there was a span of 8 bases. This CDR3 is built from 14 residues. Germline V gene sequence: CDR1 SGHTA, CDR2 FQGNSA. This CDR3 reads CASSFSLMNTEAFF. CDR3 nucleotide sequence: TGTGCCAGCAGCTTTTCGCTCATGAACACTGAAGCTTTCTTT.

V and J are TRBV15 and TRBJ1-2; D not resolved. Trimming shortened V by 0 bases and J by 8 bases, and 10 bases separated the two germline ends. This CDR3 comprises 13 residues. From germline, CDR1 is LNHNV and CDR2 YYDKDF (reference sequence). For the CDR3, the DNA is TGTGCCACCAGCAGAGATCGGCTGGGCGGCTACACCTTC. Translated: CATSRDRLGGYTF.

This chain links TRBV11-3 with TRBJ1-1; 7 bases are shared with TRBD1. The CDR3 sequence is 17 residues long. Losses at the gene ends were 1 base for V and 0 bases for J; bases not matched to a gene: 8. Germline-derived CDR1 and CDR2 are SGHNT and YENEEA. DNA for the CDR3: TGTGCCAGCAGCTTAGCGACCGGGACAGAGATGAACACTGAAGCTTTCTTT. Its translation: CASSLATGTEMNTEAFF.

The V gene is TRBV5-4, the J gene TRBJ2-7; possible D gene TRBD2, 6 bases. Germline V gene sequence: CDR1 SGHNT, CDR2 YYREEE (reference sequence). Trimming took 3 bases from V and 4 from J, leaving 8 bases between them. There are 12 residues in the CDR3. The CDR3 nucleotides are TGTGCCAGCAGCTGGGGAGGTTACGAGCAGTACTTC. Encoded protein: CASSWGGYEQYF.

The CDR3 here is CASSQHLYRVTVNTIYF. CDR3 in DNA: TGCGCCAGCAGCCAACATCTTTATCGGGTCACAGTAAACACCATATATTTT. This sequence joins TRBV4-3 and TRBJ1-3; D is unclear. CDR1 LGHNA and CDR2 YSLEER come from the germline V gene. Trimming removed 2 bases from V and 6 bases from J, with 20 bases in between. The CDR3 covers 17 residues.

The chain is built from TRBV6-5 and TRBJ2-7; D perhaps matches TRBD1 (6 bases). V was pared by 6 bases and J by 6 bases, with 15 bases between. The CDR3 has 13 residues. Germline V gene sequence: CDR1 MNHEY, CDR2 SVGAGI. CDR3 in amino acids: CASSTQQGSEQYF. The CDR3 DNA sequence: TGTGCCAGCAGCACACAACAGGGATCCGAGCAGTACTTC.